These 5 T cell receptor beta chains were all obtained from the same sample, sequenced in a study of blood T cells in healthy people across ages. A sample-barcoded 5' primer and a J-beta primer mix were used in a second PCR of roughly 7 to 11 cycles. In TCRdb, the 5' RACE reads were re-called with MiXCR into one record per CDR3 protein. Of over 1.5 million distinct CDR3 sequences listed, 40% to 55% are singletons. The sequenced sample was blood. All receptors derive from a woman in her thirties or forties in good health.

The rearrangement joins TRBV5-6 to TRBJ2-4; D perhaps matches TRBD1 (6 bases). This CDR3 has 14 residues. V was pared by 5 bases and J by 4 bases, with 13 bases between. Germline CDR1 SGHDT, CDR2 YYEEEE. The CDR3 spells CASSRDNSKNIQYF. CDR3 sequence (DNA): TGTGCCAGCAGTAGGGACAACTCGAAAAACATTCAGTACTTC.

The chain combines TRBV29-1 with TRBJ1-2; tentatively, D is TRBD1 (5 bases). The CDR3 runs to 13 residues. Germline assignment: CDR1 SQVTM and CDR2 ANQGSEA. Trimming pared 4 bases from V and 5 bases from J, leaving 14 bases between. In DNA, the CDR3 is TGCAGCGTTGCGGGTGATAGGGGTTATGGCTACACCTTC. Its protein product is CSVAGDRGYGYTF.

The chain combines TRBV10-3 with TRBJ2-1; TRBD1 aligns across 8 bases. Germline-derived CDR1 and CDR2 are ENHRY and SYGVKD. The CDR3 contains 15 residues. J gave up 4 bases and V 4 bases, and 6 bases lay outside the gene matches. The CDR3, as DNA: TGTGCCATCAGTGCCCTGGGACAGGCTTACAATGAGCAGTTCTTC. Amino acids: CAISALGQAYNEQFF.

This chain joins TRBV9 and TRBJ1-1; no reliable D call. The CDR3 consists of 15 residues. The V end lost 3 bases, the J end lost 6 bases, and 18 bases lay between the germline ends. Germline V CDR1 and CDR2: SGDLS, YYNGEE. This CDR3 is CASSASPKIHAEAFF. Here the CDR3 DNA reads TGTGCCAGCAGCGCCAGCCCCAAAATCCACGCTGAAGCTTTCTTT.

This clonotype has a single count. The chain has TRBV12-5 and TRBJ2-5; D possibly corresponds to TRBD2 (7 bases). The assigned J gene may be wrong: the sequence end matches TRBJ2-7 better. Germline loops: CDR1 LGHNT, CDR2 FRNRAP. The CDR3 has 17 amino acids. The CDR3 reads CASGSAAPQGGDYEQYF. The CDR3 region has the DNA TGTGCTAGTGGTTCCGCCGCCCCACAGGGAGGGGACTACGAGCAGTACTTC.